Presented here are 16 T cell receptor beta chains from one specimen sequenced in a study of T cells expressing NK-cell markers. TCRdb reanalyzed the 5' RACE reads, giving one entry per CDR3 protein sequence and no DNA. This repertoire includes 400,000 to 450,000 distinct CDR3 sequences. The specimen was blood T cells: a sorted CD56 or NKG2C T cell subset, CD4+ or CD8+ T cells, or bulk PBMC T cells (not recorded which). The source of these receptors is a woman between 18 and 69 years old in good health.

The CDR3 reads CVSPAPNTEAFF. This chain joins TRBV12-3 or TRBV12-4 and TRBJ1-1; TCRdb calls TRBD1, which cannot be checked without DNA. The CDR3 has 12 amino acids.

CDR3 sequence: CASSYTGTSGINEQFF. The rearrangement joins TRBV7-2 to TRBJ2-1; checking the TCRdb D call of TRBD2 is not possible without DNA. The V gene's germline CDR1 is SGHTA and CDR2 FQGNSA. The CDR3 is 16 residues long.

The V and J genes are TRBV7-2 and TRBJ2-7. CDR3 length equals 12 residues. Germline V CDR1 and CDR2: SGHTA, FQGNSA. The CDR3 region is CASSLVKTEQYF.

This rearrangement joins TRBV5-6 to TRBJ2-5. This CDR3 has 13 amino acids. The V gene's germline CDR1 is SGHDT and CDR2 YYEEEE. CDR3: CASSLSSGRTQYF.

J is TRBJ2-7 and V is TRBV30. This CDR3 region has 13 residues. Germline V CDR1 and CDR2: GTSNPN, SVGIG (reference sequence). This CDR3 reads CAWSGGSSYEQYF.

The chain employs TRBV12-3 or TRBV12-4 and TRBJ2-7. The CDR3 length is 14 residues. CDR3 region: CASSYQDGPYEQYF.

The V and J genes are TRBV12-3 or TRBV12-4 and TRBJ1-2. The CDR3 covers 13 residues. CDR3 in amino acids: CASSGLGRNGYTF.

This chain joins TRBV5-6 and TRBJ2-7; TCRdb calls TRBD1, which cannot be checked without DNA. Germline CDR1 SGHDT, CDR2 YYEEEE. The CDR3 totals 15 residues. The CDR3 loop is CASSPGQDATYEQYF.

The rearrangement links TRBV20-1 to TRBJ2-1; the D gene TCRdb calls, TRBD1, cannot be checked with no DNA. This CDR3 contains 18 residues. Germline V gene data show CDR1 as DFQATT and CDR2 as SNEGSKA (reference sequence). CDR3 protein: CSAIRWGGGYSSYNEQFF.

CDR3: CASSAAPGGAENIQYF. The V call is TRBV6-1, the J call TRBJ2-4; with no DNA, the TCRdb D assignment of TRBD1 cannot be verified. The CDR3 is made up of 16 amino acids. Germline loops: CDR1 MNHNS, CDR2 SASEGT.

The chain is built from TRBV9 and TRBJ2-1; TCRdb selects TRBD1, and the lack of DNA leaves this call unchecked. Germline lookup yields CDR1 SGDLS and CDR2 YYNGEE. The CDR3 spans 15 residues. CDR3 loop: CASSPLMGSYNEQFF.

The gene calls are TRBV2 and TRBJ2-1; TCRdb returns TRBD2, unconfirmable since there is no DNA. This CDR3 contains 17 residues. Germline V gives CDR1 SNHLY, CDR2 FYNNEI. The CDR3 spells CASRADVAGGSYNEQFF.

The chain is built from TRBV4-2 and TRBJ1-1. CDR1 and CDR2 from the germline V gene are LGHNA and YNFKEQ. CDR3 length: 14 residues. CDR3 region: CASSQSWGTTEAFF.

The gene calls are TRBV20-1 and TRBJ2-3; the TCRdb D gene call, TRBD2, has no DNA to confirm it. From germline, CDR1 is DFQATT and CDR2 SNEGSKA (reference sequence). The CDR3 totals 15 residues. The CDR3 loop is CSAGDGGGSTDTQYF.

The chain links TRBV5-1 to TRBJ2-5. Germline V gene sequence: CDR1 SGHRS, CDR2 YFSETQ. This CDR3 comprises 11 residues. The CDR3 region is CASSSVGTQYF. The variable domain in full, completed from reference TRBV5-1 and TRBJ2-5, reads KAGVTQTPRYLIKTRGQQVTLSCSPISGHRSVSWYQQTPGQGLQFLFEYFSETQRNKGNFPGRFSGRQFSNSRSEMNVSTLELGDSALYLCASSSVGTQYFGPGTRLLVL.

The chain couples TRBV12-3 or TRBV12-4 to TRBJ2-7. CDR3 length equals 13 residues. This CDR3 reads CASSLTGLYEQYF.